This section outlines one T cell receptor (beta chain) sequence together with its context. This entry belongs to a study of blood T cell repertoires in COVID-19. Measured with immunoSEQ multiplex PCR; TCRdb has only the in-frame clones, and not every one. Found here are around 170,000 clones, roughly 80% of them singletons; the top ten hold roughly 8%. Germline CDR1 reads SGHRS; CDR2 reads YFSETQ. The CDR3 runs to 16 residues. Germline trimming cut 1 base from V and 3 bases from J; bases unmatched to any gene: 9. The TCR sequence derives from a woman between 45 and 60 years old who had recovered from COVID-19. The sequencing sample was made of PBMCs or T cells enriched from blood (not recorded which). The chain joins TRBV5-1 to TRBJ2-7; 8 bases are shared with TRBD2. CDR3 in DNA: TGCGCCAGCAGCTTGACTGAGCGGGGGACGTACTACGAGCAGTACTTC. It yields the protein CASSLTERGTYYEQYF.